This TCR beta chain was identified in a study of graft-versus-host responses after intestinal transplantation. Across the study: For approximately 3 years after anti-thymocyte globulin induction, all recipients took tacrolimus and steroids.

Generated by immunoSEQ multiplex PCR, the TCRdb table keeps only in-frame clones and is missing some. The table shows some 40,000 clones, with about 90% occurring only once. This receptor was taken from a human patient who received an intestinal transplant, so some T cells may come from the graft donor. This sample comprised PBMCs, obtained 300 to 330 days after intestinal transplant.

CDR3 protein: CASSPGTISYEQYF. The CDR3 coding sequence is TGTGCCAGCAGCCCCGGGACTATCTCCTACGAGCAGTACTTC. This sequence joins TRBV9 and TRBJ2-5, with 7 positions matching TRBD2. The end of the DNA is better explained by TRBJ2-7, so the J call may be wrong. Germline V gives CDR1 SGDLS, CDR2 YYNGEE. This CDR3 region has 14 residues.